Each of the 20 T cell receptor beta chains below was sequenced from the same sample in a study of blood T cell repertoires in COVID-19. Profiling relied on immunoSEQ multiplex PCR, and the TCRdb table lists in-frame clones only, not all of them. The sample carries around 260,000 clones, roughly nine tenths recorded once. The sequenced sample was peripheral blood. These receptors all stem from a young man with active or convalescent COVID-19.

The V gene is TRBV25-1, the J gene TRBJ2-3; D is perhaps TRBD1 (6 bases). The CDR3 has 14 residues. Germline assignment: CDR1 MGHDK and CDR2 SYGVNS. Trimming took 6 bases from V and 4 from J, leaving 14 bases between them. The CDR3 is CASREQGFPDTQYF. CDR3 bases: TGTGCCAGCAGAGAGCAGGGGTTCCCAGATACGCAGTATTTT. The variable domain in full, with the rest retrieved from reference TRBV25-1 and TRBJ2-3, is EADIYQTPRYLVIGTGKKITLECSQTMGHDKMYWYQQDPGMELHLIHYSYGVNSTEKGDLSSESTVSRIRTEHFPLTLESARPSHTSQYLCASREQGFPDTQYFGPGTRLTVL.

The J gene is TRBJ2-7, the V gene TRBV2; the match to TRBD1 covers 9 bases. This CDR3 is 14 amino acids long. After removal of 8 bases from V and 5 bases from J, the junction contained 10 bases not matched to a gene. CDR1 is SNHLY and CDR2 is FYNNEI in the germline V gene. CDR3 nucleotides: TGTGCCAGCGGGGACAGGGCGACTATAGACGAGCAGTACTTC. Translated: CASGDRATIDEQYF.

This chain uses TRBV6-5 with TRBJ1-5; 8 bases fit TRBD1. The ends lost 7 bases at V and 2 bases at J; junction bases unmatched: 7. The CDR3 is 15 amino acids. From germline, CDR1 is MNHEY and CDR2 SVGAGI. CDR3 residues: CASKDREGGNQPQHF. In DNA form, the CDR3 reads TGTGCCAGCAAGGACAGGGAGGGGGGCAATCAGCCCCAGCATTTT.

This clone was picked up one time. This chain joins TRBV27 and TRBJ1-3, with 12 bases matching TRBD1. CDR1 and CDR2 from the germline V gene are MNHEY and SMNVEV (reference sequence). The CDR3 has 16 residues. V lost 3 bases, J lost 3 bases, and 3 bases stayed unmatched. CDR3 in DNA: TGTGCCAGCAGTTTCGGGACAGGGGGCAGTGGAAACACCATATATTTT. Protein product: CASSFGTGGSGNTIYF.

The chain joins TRBV6-6 to TRBJ1-4; D might be TRBD1 (6 bases). Germline V lookup: CDR1 MNHNY, CDR2 SVGAGI (reference sequence). CDR3 length: 14 residues. Trimming cost V 7 bases and J 13 bases, with 22 bases left between them. CDR3 loop: CASTLEGGLPRLFF. CDR3 in DNA: TGTGCCAGCACCCTCGAGGGGGGGCTCCCTAGACTGTTTTTT.

This clone was seen once. The V and J genes are TRBV2 and TRBJ2-5; D possibly corresponds to TRBD1 (6 bases). The CDR3 runs 15 residues. Trimming removed 3 bases from V and 5 bases from J, with 16 bases in between. CDR1 is SNHLY and CDR2 is FYNNEI in the germline V gene. Here the CDR3 reads CASSDTLGRGETQYF. The CDR3 nucleotides read TGTGCCAGCAGTGATACTCTGGGAAGGGGGGAGACCCAGTACTTC.

V usage is TRBV30 and J usage is TRBJ2-3, with 7 bases aligning to TRBD2. The CDR3 has 12 amino acids. CDR1 GTSNPN and CDR2 SVGIG come from the germline V gene (reference sequence). After removal of 6 bases from V and 3 bases from J, the junction contained 3 bases not matched to a gene. CDR3 residues: CACNGGTDTQYF. In DNA form, the CDR3 reads TGTGCCTGCAACGGGGGGACAGATACGCAGTATTTT.

The chain recombines TRBV11-2 with TRBJ2-5, with 8 bases fitting TRBD1. Germline V gene sequence: CDR1 SGHAT, CDR2 FQNNGV. V shed 3 bases and J 2 bases; nucleotides not matched to a gene: 2. The CDR3 loop spans 14 amino acids. CDR3 coding DNA: TGTGCCAGCAGCTTCAGGGGGCTTCAAGAGACCCAGTACTTC. Translated, it gives CASSFRGLQETQYF.

The rearrangement joins TRBV5-5 to TRBJ2-5, with unresolved D. V was cut by 1 base and J by 2 bases, with 9 bases left in between. The length of the CDR3 is 14 residues. CDR1 and CDR2 from the germline V gene are SGHKS and YYEKEE (reference sequence). The CDR3 protein is CASSLRSFQETQYF. In DNA, the CDR3 is TGTGCCAGCAGCTTGCGGTCTTTTCAAGAGACCCAGTACTTC.

The V gene is TRBV19, the J gene TRBJ1-1; no clear D. From germline, CDR1 is LNHDA and CDR2 SQIVND (reference sequence). Trimming pared 5 bases from V and 3 bases from J, leaving 13 bases between. The CDR3 runs 14 residues. The chain's CDR3 is CASSSNSIYTEAFF. In DNA form, the CDR3 reads TGTGCCAGTAGTTCAAACAGCATATACACTGAAGCTTTCTTT.

This clone is a singleton in its sample. The V gene is TRBV5-1, the J gene TRBJ2-1; D perhaps matches TRBD2 (7 bases). V dropped 4 bases and J dropped 7 bases, with 12 bases sitting between them. CDR1 is SGHRS, CDR2 YFSETQ, per germline. This CDR3 is 13 amino acids long. CDR3 bases: TGCGCCAGCAGCCTGGAGGGGGGGAATGAGCAGTTCTTC. Translation gives CASSLEGGNEQFF.

The CDR3: CASSIRTAFEPQHF. In DNA, the CDR3 is TGTGCCAGTAGTATACGTACAGCCTTCGAGCCCCAGCATTTT. The chain employs TRBV19 and TRBJ1-5; D is uncertain. Germline V gene lookup returns CDR1 LNHDA and CDR2 SQIVND (reference sequence). V gave up 2 bases and J gave up 8 bases, with 13 bases separating them. There are 14 residues in the CDR3.

In this sample, this clone turned up once. The chain couples TRBV6-2 or TRBV6-3 to TRBJ2-1, with TRBD1 matching over 7 bases. V lost 4 bases, J lost 2 bases, and 2 bases stayed unmatched. Germline CDR1 reads MNHEY; CDR2 reads SVGEGT. CDR3 size: 14 residues. The CDR3 nucleotides read TGTGCCAGCAGTTTCGGGACAGCCTACAATGAGCAGTTCTTC. Protein sequence: CASSFGTAYNEQFF.

The V and J genes are TRBV5-1 and TRBJ2-7, with 13 positions matching TRBD2. This CDR3 is built from 15 residues. Trimming cost V 4 bases and J 3 bases; bases outside gene matches: 4. Germline CDR1 and CDR2: SGHRS and YFSETQ. The CDR3 loop reads CASSPGTSGNYEQYF. The CDR3, as DNA: TGCGCCAGCAGCCCAGGGACTAGCGGGAACTACGAGCAGTACTTC.

This clone is a singleton in its sample. The chain is built from TRBV28 and TRBJ2-7, with 7 bases that match TRBD2. V lost 8 bases, J lost 4 bases, and 11 bases stayed unmatched. This CDR3 region has 14 residues. CDR1 and CDR2 from the germline V gene are MDHEN and SYDVKM. CDR3 protein: CASGSGTIPYEQYF. The CDR3, as DNA: TGTGCCAGCGGCTCCGGGACTATACCTTACGAGCAGTACTTC.

The genes are TRBV5-6 and TRBJ1-1; D is unresolved. The germline V gene encodes CDR1 SGHDT and CDR2 YYEEEE. Trimming shortened V by 4 bases and J by 4 bases, and 17 bases separated the two germline ends. The CDR3 covers 15 residues. The chain's CDR3 is CASSPYPGAATEAFF. CDR3 nucleotides: TGTGCCAGCAGCCCCTACCCCGGAGCGGCCACTGAAGCTTTCTTT.

This clone occurred once. This rearrangement joins TRBV5-1 to TRBJ2-3, with 7 bases that match TRBD2. The trim removed 4 bases at V and 4 bases at J, leaving 15 bases unmatched. The germline V gene encodes CDR1 SGHRS and CDR2 YFSETQ. This CDR3 comprises 17 residues. The CDR3 bases are TGCGCCAGCAGCGCCCCAACTAGCGTACCAGCGGCAGATACGCAGTATTTT. As protein: CASSAPTSVPAADTQYF.

The chain recombines TRBV4-2 with TRBJ2-5, with 8 bases fitting TRBD1. Trimming took 0 bases from V and 4 from J; bases not matched to a gene: 4. This CDR3 is 15 amino acids long. In germline, CDR1 is LGHNA, CDR2 YNFKEQ. CDR3: CASSQDRQGAETQYF. The CDR3 DNA follows: TGTGCCAGCAGCCAAGATAGGCAGGGGGCAGAGACCCAGTACTTC.

This chain uses TRBV2 with TRBJ1-2, with D perhaps TRBD1 (6 bases). In germline, CDR1 is SNHLY, CDR2 FYNNEI. The CDR3 loop spans 13 amino acids. V dropped 8 bases and J dropped 5 bases, with 15 bases sitting between them. The CDR3 spells CASAGTPTYGYTF. DNA for the CDR3: TGTGCCAGCGCCGGGACACCGACATATGGCTACACCTTC.

This clone was seen a few times. The chain has TRBV27 and TRBJ2-1, with D uncertain. Germline-derived CDR1 and CDR2 are MNHEY and SMNVEV (reference sequence). The CDR3 runs 14 residues. V gave up 2 bases and J gave up 6 bases, with 11 bases separating them. As DNA, the CDR3 is TGTGCCAGCAGTTTAACGGGTTCCCCCAATGAGCAGTTCTTC. Protein sequence: CASSLTGSPNEQFF.